This T cell receptor (beta chain) was profiled in a study of T cell responses to AZD1222 COVID-19 vaccine. Clones were read by immunoSEQ multiplex PCR, and TCRdb kept only the in-frame ones, dropping some. The data show tens of thousands of clones, roughly 83% seen once. The germline V gene encodes CDR1 SEHNR and CDR2 FQNEAQ (reference sequence). The CDR3 has 14 amino acids. V lost 1 base and J lost 10, with 14 bases in between. The V gene is TRBV7-9, the J gene TRBJ2-1; D uncertain. The sequences come from peripheral blood, collected 28 days after the second AZD1222 dose. The sequence was collected from an adult who received the AZD1222 COVID-19 vaccine. The CDR3 nucleotides read TGTGCCAGCAGCTTAGAGACGAGAGGAGACGAGCAGTTCTTC. This encodes CASSLETRGDEQFF.